Shown below are 25 T cell receptor beta chains from a single sample sequenced in a study of shared clonotypes between healthy human individuals. The repertoire was sequenced with immunoSEQ multiplex PCR; TCRdb's copy has only in-frame clones and lacks some. The table has over 2,000,000 clones, about 93% seen once. CD45RO-negative, CCR7-positively selected cells formed the naive CD8 fraction, excluding terminally differentiated effector memory CD45RA+ cells. Sequencing was carried out using naive CD8+ T cells from PBMCs. Receptors were obtained from a man younger than 35 in good health. Some clones in this sample may be carry-over from other donors' samples.

With regard to this clone: No conserved phenylalanine or tryptophan ends this CDR3, so it is likely a read error. No DNA is shown, since the ends of the CDR3 on it are uncertain; the CDR3 is the one TCRdb lists. The chain carries TRBV7-7 and TRBJ2-7. The CDR3 has 9 amino acids, counting both end residues. The germline V gene encodes CDR1 SSHAT and CDR2 FNYEAQ (reference sequence). CDR3 sequence: CASSPDKGS.

This clone was observed a single time. V is TRBV9 and J is TRBJ2-5; 11 nucleotides match TRBD2. Germline V gene lookup returns CDR1 SGDLS and CDR2 YYNGEE. The V segment lost 4 bases and the J segment 2 bases; nucleotides outside the gene matches: 13. The length of the CDR3 is 18 residues. The CDR3 here is CASSTRLAGLGEQETQYF. CDR3 sequence (DNA): TGTGCCAGCAGCACCCGACTAGCGGGATTAGGAGAACAAGAGACCCAGTACTTC.

This rearrangement joins TRBV7-3 to TRBJ2-3, with D possibly being TRBD1 (5 bases). There are 14 residues in the CDR3. V dropped 2 bases and J dropped 5 bases, with 11 bases sitting between them. Germline V gene data show CDR1 as SGHTA and CDR2 as FQGTGA. CDR3 loop: CASSLWGLRDTQYF. The CDR3 region has the DNA TGTGCCAGCAGCTTATGGGGCTTGCGAGATACGCAGTATTTT.

V gene TRBV5-5 combines with J gene TRBJ2-7; 7 bases are shared with TRBD1. Germline values: CDR1 SGHKS, CDR2 YYEKEE (reference sequence). The CDR3 extends over 15 amino acids. The J segment lost 3 bases and the V segment lost 4 bases, leaving 10 bases of the junction unmatched. The CDR3 reads CASSLHTTGRYEQYF. The CDR3 nucleotides are TGTGCCAGCAGCCTACACACGACAGGGCGCTACGAGCAGTACTTC.

The CDR3 coding sequence is TGTGCCAGCTCACCTGGGGACAGGGGGCACGAGACCCAGTACTTC. This translates into CASSPGDRGHETQYF. The chain recombines TRBV18 with TRBJ2-5; 12 bases are a match to TRBD1. The CDR3 length is 15 residues. Germline values: CDR1 KGHSH, CDR2 LQKENI. V shed 3 bases and J 5 bases; nucleotides not matched to a gene: 4.

Concerning this clone: In the same sample, other DNA sequences code for this CDR3. J is TRBJ2-2 and V is TRBV27; 9 nucleotides line up with TRBD2. CDR1 and CDR2 (germline): MNHEY, SMNVEV (reference sequence). This CDR3 region has 16 residues. With V trimmed by 5 bases and J by 1 base, 5 bases remained unmatched. CDR3 sequence reads: CASSPSSGENTGELFF. CDR3 DNA: TGTGCCAGCAGTCCCTCTAGCGGGGAGAACACCGGGGAGCTGTTTTTT.

The J gene is TRBJ2-3, the V gene TRBV7-2; no clear D gene. Germline lookup yields CDR1 SGHTA and CDR2 FQGNSA. V shed 2 bases and J shed 3 bases, with 12 bases lying between them. The CDR3 is made up of 15 amino acids. CDR3 DNA sequence: TGTGCCAGCAGCTTAATTCCTAGTTTTACAGATACGCAGTATTTT. This sequence encodes CASSLIPSFTDTQYF.

The rearrangement uses TRBV11-2 and TRBJ2-3; 7 bases fit TRBD1. V gave up 5 bases and J gave up 5 bases; unmatched junction bases: 10. CDR3 size: 15 residues. Germline CDR1 is SGHAT and CDR2 is FQNNGV. As DNA, the CDR3 is TGTGCCAGCAGCGCCTGGGACAGCCCCGGAGATACGCAGTATTTT. This gives the protein CASSAWDSPGDTQYF.

Comment on this clone: This CDR3 is also generated by other DNA sequences in the sample. The rearrangement joins TRBV25-1 to TRBJ2-7; D is undetermined. The CDR3 totals 11 residues. CDR1 and CDR2 (germline): MGHDK, SYGVNS. V lost 3 bases, J lost 7 bases, and 7 bases lay in between. CDR3 nucleotides: TGTGCCAGCAGTGAGGGTTGGGAGCAGTACTTC. Amino acid sequence: CASSEGWEQYF.

The rearrangement links TRBV4-1 to TRBJ1-1; D may be TRBD1 (6 bases). CDR1 is MGHRA, CDR2 YSYEKL, per germline. V lost 3 bases to trimming and J lost 1 base, with 9 bases between them. The CDR3 extends over 14 amino acids. This CDR3 reads CASSHRTENTEAFF. The CDR3 DNA sequence: TGCGCCAGCAGCCACAGGACAGAGAACACTGAAGCTTTCTTT.

The V call is TRBV7-9, the J call TRBJ2-7, with 10 nucleotides matching TRBD2. This CDR3 has 15 residues. V lost 4 bases to trimming and J lost 5 bases; unmatched junction nucleotides: 8. The germline V gene has CDR1 SEHNR and CDR2 FQNEAQ (reference sequence). CDR3 protein: CASSSLAGALNEQYF. As DNA, the CDR3 is TGTGCCAGCAGCTCCCTAGCGGGAGCTCTCAACGAGCAGTACTTC. The full variable domain, in which reference TRBV7-9 and TRBJ2-7 provide the parts outside the CDR3, is DTGVSQNPRHKITKRGQNVTFRCDPISEHNRLYWYRQTLGQGPEFLTYFQNEAQLEKSRLLSDRFSAERPKGSFSTLEIQRTEQGDSAMYLCASSSLAGALNEQYFGPGTRLTVT.

Note on this clone: The same CDR3 can be traced to other DNA sequences in this sample. This chain links TRBV27 with TRBJ2-7, with TRBD1 matching 7 bases. In germline, CDR1 is MNHEY, CDR2 SMNVEV (reference sequence). The trim removed 5 bases at V and 0 bases at J, leaving 7 bases unmatched. CDR3 length: 15 residues. The CDR3 DNA reads as TGTGCCAGCAGTCCGAGACAGGGACCCTCCTACGAGCAGTACTTC. Translated: CASSPRQGPSYEQYF.

With respect to this clone: Other DNA sequences within the sample encode an identical CDR3. The chain recombines TRBV27 with TRBJ1-1, with D tentatively TRBD1 (5 bases). CDR1 MNHEY and CDR2 SMNVEV come from the germline V gene (reference sequence). CDR3 size: 13 residues. V was clipped by 2 bases and J by 1 base, with 5 bases between them. The CDR3 sequence: CASSLQGNTEAFF. In DNA form, the CDR3 reads TGTGCCAGCAGTTTACAGGGGAACACTGAAGCTTTCTTT.

The rearrangement joins TRBV7-8 to TRBJ1-5; 7 bases align to TRBD1. CDR1 SGHVS and CDR2 FQNEAQ come from the germline V gene. The CDR3 totals 12 residues. Trimming took 5 bases from V and 11 from J; bases not matched to a gene: 6. CDR3 in amino acids: CASSLDRVAQHF. DNA of the CDR3: TGTGCCAGCAGCCTTGACAGGGTAGCCCAGCATTTT.

V and J are TRBV29-1 and TRBJ2-1, with TRBD2 identical over 7 bases. Per the germline V gene, CDR1 is SQVTM and CDR2 is ANQGSEA. The ends lost 4 bases at V and 3 bases at J; junction bases unmatched: 9. The CDR3 runs 15 residues. The DNA of the CDR3 is TGCAGCGTTGTTGTCGGAGGGACTATCTACAATGAGCAGTTCTTC. Protein product: CSVVVGGTIYNEQFF.

The rearrangement links TRBV27 to TRBJ1-1; TRBD1 is a possible D gene (6 bases). Between the trimmed V and J ends, which lost 6 bases and 1 base, there was a span of 18 bases. Germline V gene sequence: CDR1 MNHEY, CDR2 SMNVEV (reference sequence). This CDR3 spans 16 amino acids. In DNA, the CDR3 is TGTGCCAGCAGGCGCGTCGGGGGCTGGGGGAACACTGAAGCTTTCTTT. Residues: CASRRVGGWGNTEAFF.

This rearrangement joins TRBV28 to TRBJ2-5; D gene uncertain. Trimming removed 5 bases from V and 8 bases from J, with 9 bases in between. This CDR3 has 11 amino acids. In germline, CDR1 is MDHEN, CDR2 SYDVKM. The CDR3 here is CASSLGPTQYF. DNA for the CDR3: TGTGCCAGCAGTCTAGGACCTACCCAGTACTTC. Full variable domain (missing parts from reference TRBV28 and TRBJ2-5): DVKVTQSSRYLVKRTGEKVFLECVQDMDHENMFWYRQDPGLGLRLIYFSYDVKMKEKGDIPEGYSVSREKKERFSLILESASTNQTSMYLCASSLGPTQYFGPGTRLLVL.

CDR3 nucleotides: TGTGCCAGCCGAATCTCTGGCGGCAGCTCCTACGAGCAGTACTTC. This codes for CASRISGGSSYEQYF. The rearrangement joins TRBV27 to TRBJ2-7; D is uncertain. With 8 bases removed from V and 0 bases from J, the gap between germline ends came to 17 bases. The CDR3 totals 15 residues. Germline values: CDR1 MNHEY, CDR2 SMNVEV (reference sequence).

The J gene is TRBJ2-6, the V gene TRBV9; D gene uncertain. CDR1 and CDR2 (germline): SGDLS, YYNGEE. The CDR3 has 14 residues. The V gene lost 4 bases and the J gene lost 0 bases, with 5 bases spanning the gap. The chain's CDR3 is CASSSLSGANVLTF. CDR3 DNA: TGTGCCAGCAGCTCCCTCTCTGGGGCCAACGTCCTGACTTTC.

The table lists this clone with a few counts. This chain joins TRBV15 and TRBJ1-5; D gene ambiguous. The CDR3 extends over 14 amino acids. Per the germline V gene, CDR1 is LNHNV and CDR2 is YYDKDF (reference sequence). The V end lost 3 bases, the J end lost 7 bases, and 13 bases lay between the germline ends. DNA of the CDR3: TGTGCCACCAGCAGGCAGGATTCATACCAGCCCCAGCATTTT. Protein product: CATSRQDSYQPQHF.

V gene TRBV5-4 combines with J gene TRBJ2-2; D remains ambiguous. CDR1 is SGHNT, CDR2 YYREEE, per germline (reference sequence). There are 14 residues in the CDR3. V was pared by 4 bases and J by 7 bases, with 14 bases between. Written as DNA, the CDR3 is TGTGCCAGCAGCCCCCGGACGGATGGCGGGGAGCTGTTTTTT. Encoded protein: CASSPRTDGGELFF.

The chain recombines TRBV28 with TRBJ1-5; D gene ambiguous. Germline V gives CDR1 MDHEN, CDR2 SYDVKM. Trimming stripped 3 bases from V and 0 bases from J, with 9 bases between. The CDR3 has 15 residues. The CDR3 nucleotides read TGTGCCAGCAGTTTTGTGCAGTATAGCAATCAGCCCCAGCATTTT. It codes for CASSFVQYSNQPQHF.

The V and J genes are TRBV6-6 and TRBJ2-1, with D hard to call. Germline CDR1 MNHNY, CDR2 SVGAGI (reference sequence). V was trimmed by 2 bases and J by 10 bases, leaving 12 bases between them. There are 13 residues in the CDR3. CDR3 amino acids: CASSYVVRWEQFF. DNA of the CDR3: TGTGCCAGCAGTTACGTCGTTAGATGGGAGCAGTTCTTC.

This clone has only one observation. This chain's CDR3 is CASSYGNTGELFF. CDR3 sequence (DNA): TGTGCCAGCAGCTATGGGAACACCGGGGAGCTGTTTTTT. This chain uses TRBV7-9 with TRBJ2-2, with D hard to call. The V end lost 4 bases, the J end lost 1 base, and 4 bases lay between the germline ends. This CDR3 comprises 13 residues. Germline CDR1 SEHNR, CDR2 FQNEAQ (reference sequence).

The chain recombines TRBV29-1 with TRBJ2-1, with D perhaps matching TRBD1 or TRBD2 (5 bases each). V was pared by 7 bases and J by 6 bases, with 13 bases between. This CDR3 is built from 12 residues. The germline V gene encodes CDR1 SQVTM and CDR2 ANQGSEA. CDR3 DNA: TGCAGCGACCGGGGCCAATCCAATGAGCAGTTCTTC. The encoded protein is CSDRGQSNEQFF.